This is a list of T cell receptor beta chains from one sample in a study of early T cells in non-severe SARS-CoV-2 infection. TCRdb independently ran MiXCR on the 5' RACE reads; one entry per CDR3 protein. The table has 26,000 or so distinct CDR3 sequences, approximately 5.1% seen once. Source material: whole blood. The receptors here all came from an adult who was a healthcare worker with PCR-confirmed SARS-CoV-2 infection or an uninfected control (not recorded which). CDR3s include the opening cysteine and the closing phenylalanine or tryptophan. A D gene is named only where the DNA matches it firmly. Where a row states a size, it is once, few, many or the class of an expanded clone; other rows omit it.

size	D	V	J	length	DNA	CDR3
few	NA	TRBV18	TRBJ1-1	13	TGTGCCAGCTCAGGTCAGAAGAACACTGAAGCTTTCTTT	CASSGQKNTEAFF
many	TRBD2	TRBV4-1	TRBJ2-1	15	TGCGCCAGCAAACTCGGGGGGGACTCCTACAATGAGCAGTTCTTC	CASKLGGDSYNEQFF
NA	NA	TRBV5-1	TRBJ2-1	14	TGCGCCAGCAGCTGGGTCGGGGAGCCGAATGAGCAGTTCTTC	CASSWVGEPNEQFF
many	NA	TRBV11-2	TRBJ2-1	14	TGTGCCAGCAGCTACCTCGACAGTTACAATGAGCAGTTCTTC	CASSYLDSYNEQFF
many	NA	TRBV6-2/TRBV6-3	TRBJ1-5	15	TGTGCCAGCAGTTACGAACGACAGCCGAATCAGCCCCAGCATTTT	CASSYERQPNQPQHF
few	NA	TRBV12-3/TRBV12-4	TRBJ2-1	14	TGTGCCAGCAGTTTGCAGACTACTTACAATGAGCAGTTCTTC	CASSLQTTYNEQFF
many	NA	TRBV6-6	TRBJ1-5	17	TGTGCCAGCAGCCCCCCCAGGGAAACTGGGCGCAATCAGCCCCAGCATTTT	CASSPPRETGRNQPQHF
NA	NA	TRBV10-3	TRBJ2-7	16	TGTGCCATCAGTGATTTGGACAGCTATAGCTCCTACGAGCAGTACTTC	CAISDLDSYSSYEQYF
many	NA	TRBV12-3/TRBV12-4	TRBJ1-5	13	TGTGCCAGCAGTTTGGGGAGCAATCAGCCCCAGCATTTT	CASSLGSNQPQHF
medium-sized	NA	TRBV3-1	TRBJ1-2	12	TGTGCCAGCAGCCCCGGAACCTATGGCTACACCTTC	CASSPGTYGYTF
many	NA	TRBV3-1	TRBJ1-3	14	TGTGCCAGCAGCCATCCCGGCTCCGGAAACACCATATATTTT	CASSHPGSGNTIYF
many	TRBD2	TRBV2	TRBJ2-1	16	TGTGCCAGCAGTGAAGCCGGACTAGCGGTTAAAAATGAGCAGTTCTTC	CASSEAGLAVKNEQFF
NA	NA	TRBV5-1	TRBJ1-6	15	TGCGCCAGCAGCTTGGATGACCCTAGAAATTCACCCCTCCACTTT	CASSLDDPRNSPLHF
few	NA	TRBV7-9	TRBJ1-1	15	TGTGCCAGCAGCTTAGTCGCAGGCATGAACACTGAAGCTTTCTTT	CASSLVAGMNTEAFF
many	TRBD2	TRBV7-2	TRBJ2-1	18	TGTGCCAGCAGCTTAGCGAGGCTAGCGGGGCACTCCTACAATGAGCAGTTCTTC	CASSLARLAGHSYNEQFF
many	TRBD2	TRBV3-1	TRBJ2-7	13	TGTGCCAGCAGCCTCCTAGCGGGGGGCGAGCAGTACTTC	CASSLLAGGEQYF
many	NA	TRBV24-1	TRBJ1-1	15	TGTGCCACCAGTGATTTCTTCGCCGGCAGTACTGAAGCTTTCTTT	CATSDFFAGSTEAFF
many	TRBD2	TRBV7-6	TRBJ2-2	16	TGTGCCAGCAGCTTAGGAAGGAGCGGGGGAGCCGGGGAGCTGTTTTTT	CASSLGRSGGAGELFF
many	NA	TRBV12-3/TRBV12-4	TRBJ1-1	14	TGTGCCAGCGCCCCTAGGGGGAGATACACTGAAGCTTTCTTT	CASAPRGRYTEAFF
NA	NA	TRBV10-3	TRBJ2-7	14	TGTGCCACCGGCCTTGGGCAGGGGGGATCCGAGCAGTACTTC	CATGLGQGGSEQYF